This T cell receptor (beta chain) was sequenced during a study of blood T cell repertoires in COVID-19. Study-wide context: Whether acute or convalescent, the COVID-19 samples came from the United States, Italy and Spain. Sample material is recorded as cDNA or gDNA derived from T cells, B-cell-depleted T cells, or PBMCs.

The CDR3 covers 16 residues. CDR1 and CDR2 from the germline V gene are MRHNA and SNTAGT. V was shortened by 3 bases and J by 6 bases, with 18 bases between the two germline ends. In the authors' methods: Nucleated cell number was recorded as an estimate derived from reference gene primer amplification. Sequenced by immunoSEQ multiplex PCR; TCRdb stores in-frame clones only, minus some. V, J and clone size derive from that table, while D and trimming were established from the DNA sequence. The sample records 150,000 to 190,000 clones, under 85% being singletons. V is TRBV6-4 and J is TRBJ2-1; tentatively, D is TRBD2 (6 bases). The sample consisted of peripheral blood. The sequence derives from a woman aged 80 or over with acute or convalescent COVID-19. The CDR3 reads CASSDSPGLEGNEQFF. The CDR3 DNA follows: TGTGCCAGCAGTGATAGTCCGGGACTGGAGGGCAATGAGCAGTTCTTC.